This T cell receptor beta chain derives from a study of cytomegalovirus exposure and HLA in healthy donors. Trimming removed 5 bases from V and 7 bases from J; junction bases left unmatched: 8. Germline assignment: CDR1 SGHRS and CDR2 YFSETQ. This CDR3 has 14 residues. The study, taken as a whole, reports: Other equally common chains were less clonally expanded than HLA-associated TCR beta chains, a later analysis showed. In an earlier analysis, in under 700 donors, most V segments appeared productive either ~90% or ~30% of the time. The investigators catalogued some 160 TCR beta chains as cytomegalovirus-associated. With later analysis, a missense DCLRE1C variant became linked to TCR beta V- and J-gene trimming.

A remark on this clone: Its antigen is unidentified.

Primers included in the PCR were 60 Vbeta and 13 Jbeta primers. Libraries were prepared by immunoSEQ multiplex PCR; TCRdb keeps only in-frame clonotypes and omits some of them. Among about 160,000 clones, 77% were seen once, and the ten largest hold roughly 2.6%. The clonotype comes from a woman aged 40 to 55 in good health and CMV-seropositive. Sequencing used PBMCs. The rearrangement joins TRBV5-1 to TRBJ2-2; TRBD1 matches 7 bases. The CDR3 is CASSFGQAGGELFF. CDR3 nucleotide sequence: TGCGCCAGCAGTTTCGGACAGGCGGGCGGGGAGCTGTTTTTT. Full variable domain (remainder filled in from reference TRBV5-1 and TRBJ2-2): KAGVTQTPRYLIKTRGQQVTLSCSPISGHRSVSWYQQTPGQGLQFLFEYFSETQRNKGNFPGRFSGRQFSNSRSEMNVSTLELGDSALYLCASSFGQAGGELFFGEGSRLTVL.